The entry that follows covers one T cell receptor (beta chain) sequence. The V end was cut by 2 bases, the J end by 0 bases, with 11 bases between. CDR3 size: 17 residues. RNA, at about 0.5 to 1 ug, was reverse transcribed with random hexamers. Amplification of TCR beta CDR3 was carried out by immunoSEQ multiplex PCR, which covered 54 Vbeta and 13 Jbeta segments. Each CDR3 protein is one row after TCRdb ran MiXCR on the immunoSEQ multiplex PCR reads. The sample comprises around 140,000 distinct CDR3 sequences, around 75% of which are singletons, and roughly 0.5% rests with the top ten. Sequencing of TCR beta was undertaken in CD8+ and CD4+ T cells derived from blood. These data come from a study of CD8 T cells in Susac syndrome.

This rearrangement joins TRBV12-3 or TRBV12-4 to TRBJ2-6, with unresolved D. The clonotype was recovered from a human donor with multiple sclerosis. The sequenced sample consisted of CD8+ T cells from PBMCs. For the CDR3, the DNA is TGTGCCAGCAGTTTATTTCTATGGCACTCTGGGGCCAACGTCCTGACTTTC. Its translation is CASSLFLWHSGANVLTF.